This TCR beta chain emerged from a study of cytotoxic CD8 clonotypes in ibrutinib-treated CLL. The count of this clone is one. The antigen remains unidentified. Frozen PBMC stocks contributed around 1.8 micrograms of genomic DNA to the TCR beta libraries. TCRdb's copy holds only in-frame clones and misses some; the assay was immunoSEQ multiplex PCR. The data hold roughly 220,000 clones, with more than 65% observed a single time. Study findings and constraints: Clonality correlated strongly with circulating CD8+ T cells and exceeded age-matched healthy donors at baseline.

The CDR3 consists of 18 residues. Germline V lookup: CDR1 LNHNV, CDR2 YYDKDF (reference sequence). V lost 0 bases, J lost 0 bases, and 7 bases stayed unmatched. The material sequenced was PBMCs, taken after 12 months of ibrutinib treatment. The sequence was collected from a human donor with chronic lymphocytic leukemia. The chain is built from TRBV15 and TRBJ1-2; 10 positions match TRBD1. The CDR3 bases are TGTGCCACCAGCAGAGATGGCGGGACAGGGGCGTCTAACTATGGCTACACCTTC. Translation: CATSRDGGTGASNYGYTF.